Below, one T cell receptor (beta chain) is given with its context. This sample stems from a study of T cells in Graves' hyperthyroidism and ophthalmopathy. Study-wide context: Peripheral blood sampling occurred at initial diagnosis, before any treatment.

Amplification targeted TCR beta CDR3 regions from RNA transcripts. Initially, a first-round RT-PCR of the TCR CDR3 employed the HTBI primer set. Using its own MiXCR run on the multiplex PCR reads, TCRdb lists one record per CDR3 protein. The sample consists of under 350,000 distinct CDR3 sequences, roughly 23% of them appearing once. V gave up 3 bases and J gave up 4 bases, with 13 bases separating them. The CDR3 contains 14 residues. CDR1 is GTSNPN and CDR2 is SVGIG in the germline V gene (reference sequence). The J gene is TRBJ1-3, the V gene TRBV30; D remains ambiguous. Sequenced input: blood. The sequence was collected from a woman between 45 and 65 years old with Graves' hyperthyroidism. The DNA for the CDR3 is TGTGCCTGGAGAAAAGCAGGAGCCGGAAACACCATATATTTT. This gives the protein CAWRKAGAGNTIYF.